The 5 T cell receptor beta chains listed next were all sequenced from one sample in a study of blood T cell repertoires in COVID-19 (dated by TCRdb to the early 2020s). Libraries were made using the immunoSEQ multiplex PCR assay. The immuneACCESS repertoire file appears here via TCRdb, limited to in-frame rearrangements. These files lack a portion of the clones; in checked studies, under half of the deficit traces to unresolved V genes, and the cause of the others is not known. A total of about 120,000 clones appear in this sample, roughly 84% of them only once. Of the sample, 3.5% to 4.5% is held by the ten largest clones. The source material was peripheral blood. The receptors come from a man between 60 and 75 years old with acute or convalescent COVID-19.

A single count supports this clone. The rearrangement links TRBV14 to TRBJ2-2; TRBD1 agrees at 7 bases. This CDR3 has 16 residues. The ends lost 2 bases at V and 3 bases at J; junction bases unmatched: 6. Looked up from germline, CDR1 is SGHDN and CDR2 is FVKESK. CDR3 loop: CASSQSRGLYTGELFF. Written as DNA, the CDR3 is TGTGCCAGCAGCCAATCGAGGGGGCTCTACACCGGGGAGCTGTTTTTT.

This chain joins TRBV10-1 and TRBJ1-5, with TRBD1 matching over 8 bases. Germline-derived CDR1 and CDR2 are WNHNN and SYGVQD (reference sequence). The J segment lost 3 bases and the V segment lost 6 bases, leaving 13 bases of the junction unmatched. The CDR3 has 17 amino acids. The CDR3 sequence is CASSSPRTGRSNQPQHF. The CDR3 region has the DNA TGCGCCAGCAGCTCCCCCAGGACAGGGCGATCCAATCAGCCCCAGCATTTT.

This clone was seen once. The chain has TRBV28 and TRBJ2-7; 9 nucleotides agree with TRBD1. V shed 5 bases, J shed 7 bases, and the junction held 15 bases outside the gene matches. Looked up from germline, CDR1 is MDHEN and CDR2 is SYDVKM. The CDR3 covers 16 residues. The CDR3, as DNA: TGTGCCAGCAGTCCCCGTCCGGGACAGGGTCTAAAGGAGCAGTACTTC. It specifies CASSPRPGQGLKEQYF.

This clone has just a few counts. V usage is TRBV5-6 and J usage is TRBJ2-2; tentative D call: TRBD1 (5 bases). The CDR3 consists of 15 residues. The V gene lost 0 bases and the J gene lost 7 bases, with 13 bases spanning the gap. Germline CDR1 is SGHDT and CDR2 is YYEEEE. The CDR3 reads CASSLGQTPGGELFF. DNA for the CDR3: TGTGCCAGCAGCTTGGGACAGACCCCCGGCGGGGAGCTGTTTTTT.

This chain joins TRBV3-1 (or the pseudogene TRBV3-2) and TRBJ2-7, with TRBD1 matching 7 bases. CDR3 length: 12 amino acids. Germline CDR1 reads LGHDT; CDR2 reads YNNKEL (reference sequence). Trimming removed 4 bases from V and 6 bases from J; junction bases left unmatched: 3. This chain's CDR3 is CASSPHRGEQYF. The CDR3 nucleotides are TGTGCCAGCAGCCCCCACAGGGGCGAGCAGTACTTC.